This TCR beta chain appears in the sequencing data of a study of response to subunit inactivated influenza vaccine. General study results and limits: The authors put forward the suggestion that each seasonal influenza vaccination may bring in only a limited number of new T cells.

This CDR3 is 15 amino acids long. The V gene lost 3 bases and the J gene lost 2 bases, with 8 bases spanning the gap. Per the germline V gene, CDR1 is KGHSH and CDR2 is LQKENI. TCRdb reprocessed the RT-PCR reads with MiXCR, giving one entry per CDR3 protein. The sample contains roughly 630,000 distinct CDR3 sequences, around 15% of which appear only once. Points on this clonotype: Antigen specificity is unknown.

This sequence originates from a man in his fifties or sixties who received an inactivated influenza vaccine. The sequencing here drew on PBMCs from blood, taken 14 to 15 days before vaccination. The chain combines TRBV18 with TRBJ2-6; D unclear. CDR3 region: CASSPRQAGANVLTF. CDR3 bases: TGTGCCAGCTCACCCAGGCAGGCTGGGGCCAACGTCCTGACTTTC. Together with reference TRBV18 and TRBJ2-6, the CDR3 gives the full variable domain: NAGVMQNPRHLVRRRGQEARLRCSPMKGHSHVYWYRQLPEEGLKFMVYLQKENIIDESGMPKERFSAEFPKEGPSILRIQQVVRGDSAAYFCASSPRQAGANVLTFGAGSRLTVL.